This record concerns one T cell receptor (beta chain) sequence. This clone was seen a handful of times. Its target antigen remains unknown. No much larger clonotype is one base removed from it; base qualities were not supplied. Including cysteine and phenylalanine, the CDR3 has 14 amino acids. The CDR3 DNA has 42 bases and is translated from base 1. Relative to germline, V is 1 base shorter and J is 6 bases shorter, with 12 bases between their ends. In the germline V gene (reference sequence), CDR1 corresponds to SEHNR and CDR2 to FQNEAQ. The entire isolated RNA was reverse transcribed using the High Capacity cDNA Reverse Transcription Kit, and thus expressed TCRB transcripts were sequenced. Deep immunoSEQ sequencing was performed on naive, central memory and regulatory T cell samples, with an average of around 3.5 million total reads per sample. Sorted cells were lysed in RLT buffer, and RNA was extracted using DNase-treated RNeasy Micro or Mini kits according to cell number. Each cell subset was processed separately to prevent cross-contamination, with patient and healthy donor samples processed together. Using the immunoSEQ multiplex PCR, TCRB sequences were amplified from cDNA into 87-bp fragments spanning the CDR3 region. The amplicons were sequenced using the Illumina HiSeq platform. In the source study's methods: Synthetic template baselines were used to correct PCR bias computationally, reads within Hamming distance 2 were collapsed together, and singletons that could not be merged were discarded. Reads were aligned against IMGT so that V, D and J genes, CDR3 length and insertions or deletions at six rearrangement sites could be assigned. Within each subset, clonotype counts were normalized to sorted cell number, after which true diversity and Gini coefficients were computed with the tcR R package. The overlap coefficient, calculated on TCRB nucleotide sequences, was used to measure repertoire sharing. Out-of-frame TCRB sequences from naive cells were analyzed to stand in for the pre-selection repertoire. The source is immuneACCESS, and TCRdb retained only in-frame sequences with V and J called. Part of the clones is not carried over; for the studies checked, unresolved V genes explain less than half of this, and the remainder is unexplained. D and trimming were read from the DNA, whereas the V and J calls and clone size are those reported in that table. The sample yields some 280,000 clones; more than 13% were counted once. The top ten constitute under 0.02% of the sample.

From each donor, a single peripheral blood sample of 95 to 150 mL on average was drawn into heparinised tubes. A BD FACSAria II was used to sort naive, central memory, regulatory and stem cell-like memory CD4+ T cells with a panel that included CD45RO, CCR7, CD25, CD127, CD95 and CD27. Every sorted population had a purity above 95%. PBMCs were separated immediately by Lymphoprep density gradient centrifugation and were stained directly, without being cultured. Samples were stained and sorted in pairs, with one healthy donor and one patient per experiment, so that batch effects were minimized. The data were taken from a study of beta chain features in type 1 diabetes (dated by TCRdb to 2016 to 2019). With regard to the full study: Mean age, gender distribution, total cell number and subset yield did not differ between patients and healthy donors. A total of 100 million to 140 million sorted cells were examined across all samples, and the number of cells per subset was strongly correlated with RNA yield. Whereas all 28 donors provided naive and central memory subsets, regulatory and stem cell-like memory subsets were isolated from just 8 patients and about 8 healthy donors. In the study, TCRB repertoires of sorted circulating CD4+ T cell subsets from recently diagnosed type 1 diabetes patients were compared with those of matched healthy donors. What the work shows at the level of the full study, not this receptor alone: Naive, central memory and regulatory TCRB repertoires appeared to be more similar among patients than among healthy donors. Because small numbers of individuals were included in the HLA sub-analyses, any influence of HLA type on TCRB rearrangement was left unresolved. Shorter templates might have been favored by PCR, but patient and control samples were amplified and corrected together, so both groups would have been affected equally by any skew. Sequencing cDNA rather than genomic DNA could over-represent highly expressing activated cells, although activation and CD3 levels did not differ between groups. In all four CD4+ subsets, TCRB CDR3 length was moderately but significantly shorter in type 1 diabetes patients. At VDJ recombination sites, patients with type 1 diabetes made fewer insertions and deleted more nucleotides, a pattern implying thymic rearrangement abnormalities.

Sequencing was performed on naive CD4+ T cells from blood. The cell subset or site label, as the study defines it: true naive CD4+ T cells. The V gene is TRBV7-9 and the J gene is TRBJ1-2; the D gene is perhaps TRBD1, on 5 matching bases. The receptor comes from a man aged 25-45 years with type 1 diabetes. The CDR3 protein sequence reads: CASSLGSGGDGYTF. The DNA sequence reads TGTGCCAGCAGCTTAGGTTCCGGGGGTGATGGCTACACCTTC. Joined to the reference TRBV7-9 and TRBJ1-2 proteins, this CDR3 gives the full variable domain: DTGVSQNPRHKITKRGQNVTFRCDPISEHNRLYWYRQTLGQGPEFLTYFQNEAQLEKSRLLSDRFSAERPKGSFSTLEIQRTEQGDSAMYLCASSLGSGGDGYTFGSGTRLTVV.